This T cell receptor beta chain comes out of a study of T-cell memory formation after mild COVID-19. As for the study in general: TCR clusters were largely donor specific.

This clonotype came up a few times. Its matching antigen is unknown. Per germline, CDR1 SEHNR and CDR2 FQNEAQ (reference sequence). Trimming left V 1 base short and J 7 bases short, with 8 bases between. The CDR3 runs 13 residues. A single record per CDR3 protein comes from TCRdb applying MiXCR to the 5' RACE reads. The table has about 420,000 distinct CDR3 sequences, roughly a quarter seen once. General study findings and limits: Among clones contracting day 15 to 85, CD4/CD8 was balanced, whereas later expanders leaned CD4+. CM and EM subsets held most contracting CD4+ clones; EMRA held CD8+ ones.

The chain employs TRBV7-9 and TRBJ1-5; D gene ambiguous. The TCR comes from an adult woman who had mild COVID-19 (a few samples of this study predate the infection). Cell type and time point are not known. Sequencing used PBMCs or a T cell subset sorted from them (not recorded which). CDR3 in DNA: TGTGCCAGCAGCTTAGGCCTCCAACAGCCCCAGCATTTT. Encoded protein: CASSLGLQQPQHF.